Below are 30 T cell receptor beta chains sequenced from a single sample in a study of T cell responses to AZD1222 COVID-19 vaccine. Measured with immunoSEQ multiplex PCR; TCRdb has only the in-frame clones, and not every one. The top ten clones hold 6.3% of a sample with around 60,000 clones, approximately 90% of them seen once. Sequenced material: peripheral blood, taken 28 days after the second dose of the MenACWY control vaccine. The receptor set was obtained from an adult who received the MenACWY meningococcal vaccine as a control.

CDR3 sequence: CASTPSEGATNEKLFF. For the CDR3, the DNA is TGTGCCAGCACCCCCTCAGAGGGCGCAACTAATGAAAAACTGTTTTTT. The rearrangement joins TRBV27 to TRBJ1-4; D uncertain. The CDR3 has 16 amino acids. Germline CDR1 reads MNHEY; CDR2 reads SMNVEV (reference sequence). V was cut by 7 bases and J by 0 bases, with 15 bases left in between. Combining the CDR3 with reference TRBV27 and TRBJ1-4 gives the whole variable domain EAQVTQNPRYLITVTGKKLTVTCSQNMNHEYMSWYRQDPGLGLRQIYYSMNVEVTDKGDVPEGYKVSRKEKRNFPLILESPSPNQTSLYFCASTPSEGATNEKLFFGSGTQLSVL.

The gene calls are TRBV19 and TRBJ2-7, with TRBD1 matching over 7 bases. CDR1 and CDR2 from the germline V gene are LNHDA and SQIVND (reference sequence). V shed 5 bases, J shed 4 bases, and the junction held 11 bases outside the gene matches. The CDR3 covers 15 residues. The DNA of the CDR3 is TGTGCCAGTAGTCTGTACGCTTCACAGGGGTACGAGCAGTACTTC. Protein: CASSLYASQGYEQYF.

The V gene is TRBV19, the J gene TRBJ1-5; D gene unclear. The CDR3 extends over 12 amino acids. Germline CDR1 is LNHDA and CDR2 is SQIVND (reference sequence). V was pared by 1 base and J by 12 bases, with 10 bases between. The CDR3 DNA reads as TGTGCCAGTAGTATAGTATTTGGGGTCCAGCATTTT. It translates to CASSIVFGVQHF.

As DNA, the CDR3 is TGTGCCAGCAGCTCCTATCAGGGGTTGTCTGGAAACACCATATATTTT. Protein: CASSSYQGLSGNTIYF. The rearrangement links TRBV3-1 (or the pseudogene TRBV3-2) to TRBJ1-3; tentatively, D is TRBD1 (6 bases). CDR1 and CDR2 (germline): LGHDT, YNNKEL (reference sequence). CDR3 length: 16 residues. Trimming cost V 5 bases and J 1 base, with 15 bases left between them.

The chain couples TRBV19 to TRBJ2-7; 12 bases are shared with TRBD1. The CDR3 has 15 residues. The J segment lost 4 bases and the V segment lost 5 bases, leaving 6 bases of the junction unmatched. Germline V gene data show CDR1 as LNHDA and CDR2 as SQIVND (reference sequence). The CDR3 protein is CASSVGTGGFYEQYF. The CDR3 bases are TGTGCCAGTAGTGTCGGGACAGGGGGCTTTTACGAGCAGTACTTC.

The rearrangement joins TRBV2 to TRBJ1-2; D remains unclear. V was trimmed by 0 bases and J by 8 bases, leaving 13 bases between them. Looked up from germline, CDR1 is SNHLY and CDR2 is FYNNEI. The CDR3 extends over 14 amino acids. CDR3 in amino acids: CASSEARAGRGYTF. As DNA, the CDR3 is TGTGCCAGCAGTGAAGCGAGGGCAGGCCGGGGCTACACCTTC.

This rearrangement joins TRBV7-9 to TRBJ1-2; 7 bases match TRBD1. The germline V gene encodes CDR1 SEHNR and CDR2 FQNEAQ (reference sequence). V shed 5 bases and J 5 bases; nucleotides not matched to a gene: 2. The length of the CDR3 is 12 residues. For the CDR3, the DNA is TGTGCCAGCAGCACGACAGGGTATGGCTACACCTTC. Protein product: CASSTTGYGYTF. The entire variable domain, with the rest obtained from reference TRBV7-9 and TRBJ1-2, is as follows: DTGVSQNPRHKITKRGQNVTFRCDPISEHNRLYWYRQTLGQGPEFLTYFQNEAQLEKSRLLSDRFSAERPKGSFSTLEIQRTEQGDSAMYLCASSTTGYGYTFGSGTRLTVV.

V and J are TRBV2 and TRBJ1-6; TRBD1 is a possible D gene (6 bases). The germline V and J ends were trimmed by 2 bases and 2 bases, with 16 bases remaining between them. Germline V gives CDR1 SNHLY, CDR2 FYNNEI. The CDR3 covers 18 residues. The CDR3 reads CASSEQLGTRAYNSPLHF. DNA for the CDR3: TGTGCCAGCAGTGAACAGCTTGGGACACGCGCCTATAATTCACCCCTCCACTTT.

V is TRBV10-2 and J is TRBJ1-1; 10 positions agree with TRBD1. The ends lost 4 bases at V and 5 bases at J; junction bases unmatched: 7. Looked up from germline, CDR1 is WSHSY and CDR2 is SAAADI. The CDR3 is 15 residues long. DNA of the CDR3: TGCGCCAGCAGTGCCTTGGGACAGGGGAGAACTGAAGCTTTCTTT. Translation gives CASSALGQGRTEAFF.

This clone is a singleton in its sample. V gene TRBV29-1 combines with J gene TRBJ2-7; 7 bases agree with TRBD1. The CDR3 sequence is 11 residues long. Looked up from germline, CDR1 is SQVTM and CDR2 is ANQGSEA. The J segment lost 4 bases and the V segment lost 7 bases, leaving 4 bases of the junction unmatched. CDR3 sequence (DNA): TGCAGCGCGGCGACAGGGTACGAGCAGTACTTC. Translating it yields CSAATGYEQYF.

The V call is TRBV19, the J call TRBJ2-7; tentative D call: TRBD2 (5 bases). Germline V lookup: CDR1 LNHDA, CDR2 SQIVND (reference sequence). The V end was cut by 5 bases, the J end by 2 bases, with 13 bases between. The CDR3 length is 14 residues. CDR3 DNA sequence: TGTGCCAGTAGTGTCCCCGGGGTCACCTACGAGCAGTACTTC. This codes for CASSVPGVTYEQYF.

The genes are TRBV15 and TRBJ1-1; 8 bases are a match to TRBD1. J gave up 5 bases and V 0 bases, and 5 bases lay outside the gene matches. The germline V gene has CDR1 LNHNV and CDR2 YYDKDF (reference sequence). This CDR3 spans 15 amino acids. Written as DNA, the CDR3 is TGTGCCACCAGCAGAGATCCTACAGGGGGAACTGAAGCTTTCTTT. As protein: CATSRDPTGGTEAFF.

This rearrangement joins TRBV14 to TRBJ1-4, with D unresolved. The germline V and J ends were trimmed by 4 bases and 14 bases, with 11 bases remaining between them. From germline, CDR1 is SGHDN and CDR2 FVKESK. This CDR3 is 11 amino acids long. CDR3: CASSPGYLLFF. The CDR3 bases are TGTGCCAGCAGCCCTGGGTACCTGCTGTTTTTT.

The V gene is TRBV7-2, the J gene TRBJ2-7; 8 positions match TRBD2. The V segment lost 5 bases and the J segment 0 bases; nucleotides outside the gene matches: 9. The CDR3 is made up of 16 amino acids. Germline loops: CDR1 SGHTA, CDR2 FQGNSA. The CDR3 sequence is CASSRWGAGDSYEQYF. The CDR3 DNA reads as TGTGCCAGCAGCCGGTGGGGAGCGGGAGACTCCTACGAGCAGTACTTC.

The chain employs TRBV18 and TRBJ2-3; D perhaps matches TRBD1 (7 bases). Germline CDR1 KGHSH, CDR2 LQKENI. This CDR3 region has 16 residues. The V end was cut by 10 bases, the J end by 4 bases, with 24 bases between. CDR3 coding DNA: TGTGCCACCAAACTAACGGGGGAAGGGGGCCCAGATACGCAGTATTTT. This encodes CATKLTGEGGPDTQYF.

This sequence joins TRBV29-1 and TRBJ2-6; 11 bases map to TRBD2. The germline CDR1 and CDR2 sequences are SQVTM and ANQGSEA. This CDR3 is 17 amino acids long. The V segment lost 6 bases and the J segment 2 bases; nucleotides outside the gene matches: 9. The CDR3 sequence: CSVASSGRSTGANVLTF. The CDR3 nucleotides are TGCAGCGTGGCTTCTAGCGGGAGGAGTACTGGGGCCAACGTCCTGACTTTC.

V and J are TRBV5-6 and TRBJ2-2; no firm D call. CDR3 length: 15 residues. Trimming shortened V by 5 bases and J by 0 bases, and 11 bases separated the two germline ends. Per the germline V gene, CDR1 is SGHDT and CDR2 is YYEEEE. This CDR3 reads CASSMVLSNTGELFF. The CDR3 region has the DNA TGTGCCAGCAGTATGGTACTTTCGAACACCGGGGAGCTGTTTTTT.

This chain joins TRBV7-9 and TRBJ1-1; no reliable D call. Looked up from germline, CDR1 is SEHNR and CDR2 is FQNEAQ (reference sequence). Trimming shortened V by 2 bases and J by 6 bases, and 10 bases separated the two germline ends. The CDR3 length is 13 residues. For the CDR3, the DNA is TGTGCCAGCAGCTTACCCCAAAGCGCTGAAGCTTTCTTT. It translates to CASSLPQSAEAFF.

The rearrangement uses TRBV9 and TRBJ1-2; unclear D gene. The CDR3 extends over 15 amino acids. The germline gives CDR1 SGDLS, CDR2 YYNGEE. Trimming cost V 2 bases and J 7 bases, with 18 bases left between them. The CDR3 spells CASSVETSGRGGYTF. The DNA of the CDR3 is TGTGCCAGCAGCGTCGAGACCTCCGGGCGGGGTGGCTACACCTTC.

This chain connects TRBV7-9 to TRBJ1-2, with D possibly TRBD1 on 5 matching bases. The V end was cut by 1 base, the J end by 8 bases, with 20 bases between. Germline-derived CDR1 and CDR2 are SEHNR and FQNEAQ (reference sequence). The length of the CDR3 is 16 residues. The CDR3 spells CASSLVGHDRYEGYTF. The CDR3 DNA sequence: TGTGCCAGCAGCTTAGTAGGACACGATCGCTATGAGGGCTACACCTTC.

Notes on this clone: Other DNA sequences from this sample encode an identical CDR3 as well. The genes are TRBV7-9 and TRBJ1-1; a possible D gene is TRBD1 (5 bases). CDR1 is SEHNR, CDR2 FQNEAQ, per germline (reference sequence). This CDR3 has 12 residues. V lost 5 bases to trimming and J lost 6 bases, with 10 bases between them. In nucleotides, the CDR3 is TGTGCCAGCAGCCTGGGGGGGTCTGAAGCTTTCTTT. It specifies CASSLGGSEAFF.

The chain combines TRBV21-1 with TRBJ2-7. TRBV21-1 is recorded as a pseudogene. This CDR3 has 17 residues. CDR3 DNA sequence: TGTGCCAGCCGCCCCGCCTCGTCGGACGTAAGCTCCTACGAGCAGTACTTC. Encoded protein: CASRPASSDVSSYEQYF.

The chain uses TRBV10-3 and TRBJ2-7, with a tentative D call TRBD2 (6 bases). CDR1 and CDR2 (germline): ENHRY, SYGVKD. The CDR3 length is 15 residues. V lost 3 bases and J lost 0, with 12 bases in between. In DNA, the CDR3 is TGTGCCATCAGTGACTCTCCTAGCGACTCCTACGAGCAGTACTTC. Translation: CAISDSPSDSYEQYF.

This clone appeared once. The CDR3 DNA is TGTGCCAGCAGCTTACAACTCGGCCAGCCCCAGCATTTT. Protein product: CASSLQLGQPQHF. The chain links TRBV7-7 to TRBJ1-5; no reliable D call. Germline assignment: CDR1 SSHAT and CDR2 FNYEAQ (reference sequence). The ends were cut back, 2 bases at V and 7 bases at J, with 9 bases in the middle. This CDR3 has 13 amino acids.

The chain employs TRBV18 and TRBJ2-5; D gene uncertain. Germline CDR1 and CDR2: KGHSH and LQKENI. The CDR3 is made up of 13 amino acids. The ends were cut back, 6 bases at V and 4 bases at J, with 12 bases in the middle. This chain's CDR3 is CASSPTAGETQYF. In DNA form, the CDR3 reads TGTGCCAGCTCGCCGACTGCTGGAGAGACCCAGTACTTC.

V usage is TRBV30 and J usage is TRBJ1-1, with D uncertain. Germline CDR1 and CDR2: GTSNPN and SVGIG (reference sequence). Trimming shortened V by 2 bases and J by 6 bases, and 7 bases separated the two germline ends. The CDR3 totals 11 residues. The CDR3 reads CAWSPYAEAFF. The CDR3 nucleotides are TGTGCCTGGAGTCCCTACGCTGAAGCTTTCTTT.

J is TRBJ2-7 and V is TRBV5-6; D is ambiguous. Germline CDR1 and CDR2: SGHDT and YYEEEE. There are 12 residues in the CDR3. Trimming left V 3 bases short and J 3 bases short, with 7 bases between. The CDR3 nucleotides are TGTGCCAGCAGCTACGCGCTCTACGAGCAGTACTTC. This sequence encodes CASSYALYEQYF. Full variable domain (rest looked up from reference TRBV5-6 and TRBJ2-7): DAGVTQSPTHLIKTRGQQVTLRCSPKSGHDTVSWYQQALGQGPQFIFQYYEEEERQRGNFPDRFSGHQFPNYSSELNVNALLLGDSALYLCASSYALYEQYFGPGTRLTVT.

The chain is built from TRBV28 and TRBJ2-7; no firm D call. Germline V gene sequence: CDR1 MDHEN, CDR2 SYDVKM. V dropped 2 bases and J dropped 6 bases, with 11 bases sitting between them. The length of the CDR3 is 13 residues. The CDR3 reads CASSLGVWGEQYF. In DNA, the CDR3 is TGTGCCAGCAGTTTAGGGGTGTGGGGCGAGCAGTACTTC.

About this clone: The DNA is omitted, as the CDR3 cannot be located on it reliably, and the CDR3 follows TCRdb's listing. The rearrangement links TRBV28 to TRBJ2-2; the table's D gene call, TRBD1, was not cross checked with the DNA. A total of 15 residues make up the CDR3, ends included. The germline V gene has CDR1 MDHEN and CDR2 SYDVKM. The CDR3: CASSSSGQEAGELFF.

The chain couples TRBV28 to TRBJ1-2, with a weak D call TRBD1 (6 bases). Trimming removed 6 bases from V and 6 bases from J, with 17 bases in between. This CDR3 spans 14 amino acids. Germline V gives CDR1 MDHEN, CDR2 SYDVKM. As DNA, the CDR3 is TGTGCCAGCAGCCAGGGTCGGGGGCCGCATGGCTACACCTTC. This gives the protein CASSQGRGPHGYTF.